The TCR beta chain under discussion was sequenced for a study of blood T cell repertoires in COVID-19. Study as a whole: The study drew acute and convalescent COVID-19 samples from the United States, Italy and Spain.

Grouping used clinical history reported by participants in a survey and questionnaire. Donors in Cohort 3 counted as recovered after two negative PCRs, clearance, or symptom resolution. Repertoires were generated with immunoSEQ multiplex PCR, while TCRdb's copy carries only in-frame clones and drops some. The top ten clones hold around 9.2% of a sample with about 210,000 clones, approximately 78% of them seen once. The CDR3 loop spans 15 amino acids. With 6 bases clipped from V and 2 bases from J, the junction kept 4 bases outside the gene matches. Germline V gene lookup returns CDR1 PRHDT and CDR2 FYEKMQ (reference sequence).

This sequence joins TRBV13 and TRBJ2-7; 13 nucleotides align to TRBD2. The source material was PBMCs or T cells enriched from blood (not recorded which). This TCR derives from a man aged 35 to 55 who had recovered from COVID-19. This chain's CDR3 is CASSSGTSGAYEQYF. The CDR3, as DNA: TGTGCCAGCAGTTCCGGGACTAGCGGGGCCTACGAGCAGTACTTC.